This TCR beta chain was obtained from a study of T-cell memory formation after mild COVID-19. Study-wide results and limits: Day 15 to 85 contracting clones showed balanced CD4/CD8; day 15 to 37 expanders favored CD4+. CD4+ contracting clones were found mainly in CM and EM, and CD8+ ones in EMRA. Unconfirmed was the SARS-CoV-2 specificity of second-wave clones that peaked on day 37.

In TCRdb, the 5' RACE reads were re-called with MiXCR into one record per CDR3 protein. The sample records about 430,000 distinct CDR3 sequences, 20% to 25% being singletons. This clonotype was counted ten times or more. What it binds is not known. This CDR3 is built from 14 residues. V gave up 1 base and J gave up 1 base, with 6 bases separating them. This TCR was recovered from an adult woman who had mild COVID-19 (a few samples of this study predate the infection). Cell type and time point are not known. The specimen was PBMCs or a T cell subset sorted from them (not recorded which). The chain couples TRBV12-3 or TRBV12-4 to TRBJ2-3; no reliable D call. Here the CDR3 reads CASSLVSRTDTQYF. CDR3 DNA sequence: TGTGCCAGCAGTTTAGTGAGCCGCACAGATACGCAGTATTTT.